This T cell receptor (beta chain) was captured in a study of long-term antiretroviral therapy in people with HIV. This clone was seen a handful of times. Running of the v3.0 immunoSEQ assay took place at survey level. Assay: immunoSEQ multiplex PCR; the TCRdb copy retains only in-frame clones and omits some. There are tens of thousands of clones in the sample; about 80% occur only once, and approximately 10% lies in the top ten. V lost 9 bases, J lost 9 bases, and 14 bases lay in between. CDR3 length: 11 amino acids. Looked up from germline, CDR1 is SGHAT and CDR2 is FQNNGV. The material sequenced was unsorted PBMCs, taken 1.1 years before starting antiretroviral therapy. The genes are TRBV11-2 and TRBJ1-1, with D possibly matching TRBD1 (6 bases). The origin of this receptor is a woman between 40 and 55 years old with HIV. CDR3 in amino acids: CASLGDMQAFF. CDR3 DNA: TGTGCCAGTCTCGGGGACATGCAAGCTTTCTTT.